This paragraph reports one TCR beta chain. This specimen comes from a study of identical twins. This CDR3 is built from 14 residues. Germline V gene lookup returns CDR1 SGHRS and CDR2 YFSETQ. Between the trimmed V and J ends, which lost 1 base and 3 bases, there was a span of 10 bases. TCRdb processed the 5' RACE reads anew with MiXCR; each CDR3 protein has one entry. The sample lists 400,000 to 550,000 distinct CDR3 sequences, 20% to 25% occurring once. In addition, the sample was reused for a study of T cells expressing NK-cell markers. That report notes: Among CD8+ T cells from over 5 donors, dominant NKG2C+ clonotypes accounted for about 1.0-7.0%.

The V call is TRBV5-1, the J call TRBJ2-5, with D perhaps TRBD1 (5 bases). The receptor comes from a woman under 30 in good health. Sequences were obtained from CD4+ T cells sorted from blood. The CDR3 DNA follows: TGCGCCAGCAGCTTGTTCGGCAGGGAAGAGACCCAGTACTTC. Translated: CASSLFGREETQYF. The full variable domain, rest sourced from reference TRBV5-1 and TRBJ2-5, is KAGVTQTPRYLIKTRGQQVTLSCSPISGHRSVSWYQQTPGQGLQFLFEYFSETQRNKGNFPGRFSGRQFSNSRSEMNVSTLELGDSALYLCASSLFGREETQYFGPGTRLLVL.